Listed here are 2 T cell receptor beta chains from one sample, sequenced in a study of Tregs in tolerant kidney transplant recipients. The nonmyeloablative bone marrow transplants came from related graft donors, with transient mixed chimerism. TCRdb keeps only in-frame clones here, not all; method: immunoSEQ multiplex PCR. This sample's table has some 14,000 clones. Specimen: CD8+ T cells from blood (PBMCs), collected 6 months after the transplant. The receptor source for this set is a human patient who received a combined kidney and bone marrow transplant. Some T cells may originate from the graft donor.

About this clone: The read falls 3 residues short of the CDR3 end, and the missing part is taken from the germline J gene. The rearrangement links TRBV19 to TRBJ1-2; a weak D match, TRBD1 (6 bases). This CDR3 comprises 16 residues. Germline V CDR1 and CDR2: LNHDA, SQIVND (reference sequence). V lost 5 bases, J lost 5 bases, and 21 bases lay in between. CDR3 DNA, as far as it was read: TGTGCCAGTAGTCCCGCCGGGGGGCCAGGGCTATATGGC. Amino acid sequence: CASSPAGGPGLYG. Given in full, the CDR3 is CASSPAGGPGLYGYTF.

On this clone itself: Coverage ceases 3 residues before the CDR3 finishes, and the germline J gene fills in the end. This sequence joins TRBV30 and TRBJ1-5; unclear D gene. V lost 2 bases, J lost 0 bases, and 5 bases lay in between. Per germline, CDR1 GTSNPN and CDR2 SVGIG (reference sequence). CDR3 length: 13 amino acids. CDR3: CAWSSHSNQPQHF. The sequenced CDR3 bases are TGTGCCTGGAGTTCCCATAGCAATCAGCCC.